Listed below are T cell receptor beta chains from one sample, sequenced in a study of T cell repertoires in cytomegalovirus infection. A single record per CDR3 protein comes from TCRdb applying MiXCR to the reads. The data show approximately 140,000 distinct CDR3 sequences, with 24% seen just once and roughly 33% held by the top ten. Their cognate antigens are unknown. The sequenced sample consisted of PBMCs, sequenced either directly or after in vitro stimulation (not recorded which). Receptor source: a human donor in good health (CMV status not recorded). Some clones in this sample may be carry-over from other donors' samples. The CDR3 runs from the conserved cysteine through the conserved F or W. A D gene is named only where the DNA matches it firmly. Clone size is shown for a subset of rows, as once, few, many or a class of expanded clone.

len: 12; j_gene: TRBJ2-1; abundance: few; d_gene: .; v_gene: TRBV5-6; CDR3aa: CASSLSYNEQFF; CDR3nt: TGTGCCAGCAGCTTGAGCTACAATGAGCAGTTCTTC
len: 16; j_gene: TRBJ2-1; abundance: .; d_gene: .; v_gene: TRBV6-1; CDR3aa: CASSFPQGDSYNEQFF; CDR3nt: TGTGCCAGCAGTTTCCCACAGGGTGACTCCTACAATGAGCAGTTCTTC
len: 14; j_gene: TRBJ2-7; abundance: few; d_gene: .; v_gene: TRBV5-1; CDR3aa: CASSFGGQSYEQYF; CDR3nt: TGCGCCAGCAGCTTCGGGGGACAGTCTTACGAGCAGTACTTC
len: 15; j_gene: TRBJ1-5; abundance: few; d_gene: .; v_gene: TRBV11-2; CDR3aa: CASSFRGDSNQPQHF; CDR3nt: TGTGCCAGCAGCTTTCGCGGGGATAGCAATCAGCCCCAGCATTTT
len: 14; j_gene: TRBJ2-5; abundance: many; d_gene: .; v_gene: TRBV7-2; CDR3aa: CASSLVGGSETQYF; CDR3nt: TGTGCCAGCAGCTTAGTAGGGGGGTCGGAGACCCAGTACTTC
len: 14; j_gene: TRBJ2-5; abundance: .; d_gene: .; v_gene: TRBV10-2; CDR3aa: CASTPSWGQETQYF; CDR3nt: TGCGCCAGCACCCCGAGTTGGGGTCAAGAGACCCAGTACTTC
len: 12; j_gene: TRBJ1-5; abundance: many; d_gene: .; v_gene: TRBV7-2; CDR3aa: CASSPPSEPQHF; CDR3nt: TGTGCCAGCAGCCCCCCGTCGGAGCCCCAGCATTTT
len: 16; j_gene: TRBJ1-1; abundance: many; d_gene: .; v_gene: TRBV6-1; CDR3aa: CASRRVNRATNTEAFF; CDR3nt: TGTGCCAGCAGACGGGTGAACAGGGCAACGAACACTGAAGCTTTCTTT
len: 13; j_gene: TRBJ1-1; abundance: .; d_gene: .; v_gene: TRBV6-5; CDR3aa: CASSYRGGTEAFF; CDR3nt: TGTGCCAGCAGTTACAGGGGTGGCACTGAAGCTTTCTTT
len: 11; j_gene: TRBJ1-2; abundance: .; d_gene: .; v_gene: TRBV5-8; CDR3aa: CASSPRQGATF; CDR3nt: TGTGCCAGCAGCCCCCGCCAGGGCGCAACCTTC
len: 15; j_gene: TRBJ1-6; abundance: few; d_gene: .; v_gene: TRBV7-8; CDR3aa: CASSRVEGLGSPLHF; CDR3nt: TGTGCCAGCAGCCGAGTTGAGGGGCTGGGCTCACCCCTCCACTTT
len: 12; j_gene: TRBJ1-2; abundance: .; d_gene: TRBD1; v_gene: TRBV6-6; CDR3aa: CASIAGGDGYTF; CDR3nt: TGTGCCAGCATCGCAGGGGGCGATGGCTACACCTTC
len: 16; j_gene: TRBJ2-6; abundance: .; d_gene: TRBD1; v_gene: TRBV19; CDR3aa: CASHGTGNTGANVLTF; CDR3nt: TGTGCCAGTCACGGGACAGGGAACACTGGGGCCAACGTCCTGACTTTC
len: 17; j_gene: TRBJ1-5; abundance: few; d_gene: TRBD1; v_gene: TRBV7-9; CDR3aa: CASSRGVGTGENQPQHF; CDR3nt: TGTGCCAGCAGCCGGGGGGTGGGGACAGGGGAGAATCAGCCCCAGCATTTT
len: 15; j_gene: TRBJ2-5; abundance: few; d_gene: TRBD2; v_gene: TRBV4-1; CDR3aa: CASKRGSGLQETQYF; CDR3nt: TGCGCCAGCAAGCGAGGTAGCGGGTTACAAGAGACCCAGTACTTC
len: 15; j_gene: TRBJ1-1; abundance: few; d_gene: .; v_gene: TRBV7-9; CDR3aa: CASSLGTVKNTEAFF; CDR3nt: TGTGCCAGCAGCCTCGGGACGGTAAAGAACACTGAAGCTTTCTTT
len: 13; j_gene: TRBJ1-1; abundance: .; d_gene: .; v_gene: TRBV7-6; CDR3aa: CASSLWGVTEAFF; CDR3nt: TGTGCCAGCAGCTTATGGGGGGTCACTGAAGCTTTCTTT
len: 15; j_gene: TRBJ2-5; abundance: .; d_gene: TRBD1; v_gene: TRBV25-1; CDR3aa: CASSPPGQGRKTQYF; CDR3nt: TGTGCCAGCAGTCCTCCGGGACAGGGGAGGAAGACCCAGTACTTC
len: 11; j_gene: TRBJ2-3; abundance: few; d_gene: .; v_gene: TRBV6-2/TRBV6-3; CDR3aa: CASSHTDTQYF; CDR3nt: TGTGCCAGCAGTCACACAGATACGCAGTATTTT
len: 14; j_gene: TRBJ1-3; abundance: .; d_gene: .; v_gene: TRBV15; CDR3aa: CATSRDKRQIPIYF; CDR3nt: TGTGCCACCAGCAGAGATAAAAGACAGATCCCCATATATTTT
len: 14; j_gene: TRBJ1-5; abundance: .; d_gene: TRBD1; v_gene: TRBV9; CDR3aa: CASSIGQAQGPQHF; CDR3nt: TGTGCCAGCAGTATTGGACAGGCACAAGGGCCCCAGCATTTT
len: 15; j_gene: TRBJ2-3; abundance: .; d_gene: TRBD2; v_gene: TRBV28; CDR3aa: CASSLAGAAQNTQYF; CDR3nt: TGTGCCAGCAGCTTAGCGGGAGCGGCACAAAATACGCAGTATTTT
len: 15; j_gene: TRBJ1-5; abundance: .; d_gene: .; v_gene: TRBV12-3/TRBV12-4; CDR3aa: CASSLTAGNNQPQHF; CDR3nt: TGTGCCAGCAGTTTAACGGCAGGTAACAATCAGCCCCAGCATTTT
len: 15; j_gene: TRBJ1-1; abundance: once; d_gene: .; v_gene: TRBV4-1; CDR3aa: CASSQGQSMNTEAFF; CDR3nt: TGCGCCAGCAGCCAAGGACAGAGTATGAACACTGAAGCTTTCTTT
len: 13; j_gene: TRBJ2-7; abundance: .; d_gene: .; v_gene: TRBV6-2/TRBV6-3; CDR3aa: CASSPGQNYEQYF; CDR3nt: TGTGCCAGCAGTCCAGGACAGAACTACGAGCAGTACTTC
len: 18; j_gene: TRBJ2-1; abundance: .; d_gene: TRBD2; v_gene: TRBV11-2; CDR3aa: CASRSTSGSLSSYNEQFF; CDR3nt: TGTGCCAGCAGGTCTACTAGCGGGAGTTTGAGCTCCTACAATGAGCAGTTCTTC
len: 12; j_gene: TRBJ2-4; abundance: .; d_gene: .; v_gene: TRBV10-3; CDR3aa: CAIRDSRDIQYF; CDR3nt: TGTGCCATCCGGGATTCGCGGGACATTCAGTACTTC
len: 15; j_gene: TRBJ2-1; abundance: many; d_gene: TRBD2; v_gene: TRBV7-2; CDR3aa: CASSLWPSGYNEQFF; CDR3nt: TGTGCCAGCAGCTTATGGCCTAGCGGTTACAATGAGCAGTTCTTC
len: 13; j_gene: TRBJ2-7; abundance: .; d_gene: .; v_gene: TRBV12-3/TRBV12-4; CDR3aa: CASSLGQKYEQYF; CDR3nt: TGTGCCAGCAGTTTGGGACAAAAATACGAGCAGTACTTC
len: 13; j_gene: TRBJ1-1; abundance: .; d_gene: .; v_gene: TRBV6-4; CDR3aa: CASSYEEGTEAFF; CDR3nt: TGTGCCAGCAGTTACGAGGAGGGCACTGAAGCTTTCTTT
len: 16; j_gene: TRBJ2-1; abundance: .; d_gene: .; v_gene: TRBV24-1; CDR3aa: CATSDLGRGRYNEQFF; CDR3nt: TGTGCCACCAGTGATTTGGGTCGGGGGCGCTACAATGAGCAGTTCTTC
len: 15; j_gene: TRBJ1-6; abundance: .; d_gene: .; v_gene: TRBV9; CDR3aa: CASSVGQGGVSPLHF; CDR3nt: TGTGCCAGCAGCGTAGGGCAGGGTGGTGTCTCACCCCTCCACTTT
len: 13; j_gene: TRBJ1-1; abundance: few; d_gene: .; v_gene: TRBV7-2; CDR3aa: CASSSGHHTEAFF; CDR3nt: TGTGCCAGCAGCTCTGGACACCACACTGAAGCTTTCTTT
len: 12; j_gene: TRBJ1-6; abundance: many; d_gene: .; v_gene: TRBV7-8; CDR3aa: CASGADNSPLHF; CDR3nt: TGTGCCAGCGGGGCAGATAATTCACCCCTCCACTTT
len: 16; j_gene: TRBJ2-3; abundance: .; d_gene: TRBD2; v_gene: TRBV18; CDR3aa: CASSPWTSGRTDTQYF; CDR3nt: TGTGCCAGCTCCCCCTGGACTAGTGGTCGCACAGATACGCAGTATTTT